Listed here is a single T cell receptor (beta chain). The record originates from a study of blood T cell repertoires in COVID-19. About the research overall: Sites across the United States, Italy and Spain contributed samples from acute and convalescent COVID-19. In each case, the material was cDNA or gDNA derived from T cells, B-cell-depleted T cells, or PBMCs.

The CDR3 runs to 16 residues. V lost 5 bases and J lost 2; bases outside the gene matches: 12. The V gene's germline CDR1 is SGHTA and CDR2 FQGNSA. The assay was immunoSEQ multiplex PCR, and TCRdb's table has in-frame clones only and misses some. The repertoire includes hundreds of thousands of clones, approximately 87% of them detected once, and 8.6% sits in the top ten. The clonotype originates from a human donor in a cohort sampled during active COVID-19. The V gene is TRBV7-2, the J gene TRBJ2-7; TRBD2 matches 7 bases. Sequencing input: peripheral blood. For the CDR3, the DNA is TGTGCCAGCAGCCCACATATGGGAGGGTACACCTACGAGCAGTACTTC. This translates into CASSPHMGGYTYEQYF.